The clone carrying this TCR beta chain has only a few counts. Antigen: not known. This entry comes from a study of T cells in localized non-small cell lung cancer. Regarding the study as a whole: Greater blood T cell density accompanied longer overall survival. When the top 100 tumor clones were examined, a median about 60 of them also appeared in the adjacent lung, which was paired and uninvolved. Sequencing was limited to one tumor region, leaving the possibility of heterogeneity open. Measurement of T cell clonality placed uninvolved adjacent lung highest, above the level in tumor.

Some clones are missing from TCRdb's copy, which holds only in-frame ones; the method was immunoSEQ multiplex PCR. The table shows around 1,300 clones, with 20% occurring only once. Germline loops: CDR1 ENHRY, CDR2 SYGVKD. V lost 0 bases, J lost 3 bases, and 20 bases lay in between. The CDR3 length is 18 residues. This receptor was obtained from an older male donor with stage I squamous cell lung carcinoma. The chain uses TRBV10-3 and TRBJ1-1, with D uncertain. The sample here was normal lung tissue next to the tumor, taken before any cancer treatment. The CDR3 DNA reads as TGTGCCATCAGTGAGTCGATGGTATATTTGGGAGGAGACACTGAAGCTTTCTTT. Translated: CAISESMVYLGGDTEAFF.